The T cell receptor beta chain described here comes from a study of cytomegalovirus exposure and HLA in healthy donors. Study-wide points: Productive rates of about 87% or about 30% were seen for most TCR beta V segments in an earlier analysis. It was assumed in the presence/absence analyses that sequencing depth was roughly uniform across donors. The classifier, whose performance was assessed in both the original and validation cohorts, reportedly diagnosed cytomegalovirus status with high specificity and sensitivity.

The PCR ran on 60 Vbeta and 13 Jbeta primers. TCRdb's table, derived via immunoSEQ multiplex PCR, lists solely in-frame clones and lacks some. The specimen's table records under 150,000 clones. The CDR3 runs to 12 residues. Per the germline V gene, CDR1 is MNHNS and CDR2 is SASEGT. V was clipped by 6 bases and J by 5 bases, with 10 bases between them. A word on this clone: Its antigen is as yet unknown.

The rearrangement uses TRBV6-1 and TRBJ1-1; no clear D gene. The receptor comes from a middle-aged woman in good health and CMV-seronegative. The specimen was PBMCs. The CDR3 sequence is CASRRVRTEAFF. The CDR3 bases are TGTGCCAGCAGACGGGTTAGAACTGAAGCTTTCTTT.